A single sample is the source of the 18 T cell receptor beta chains below, sequenced in a study of blood T cells in healthy people across ages. A second PCR, run for roughly 7 to 12 cycles, used a sample-barcoded 5' primer plus a J-beta primer mix. TCRdb re-called the 5' RACE reads through MiXCR, storing one row per CDR3 protein. The sample contains more than 700,000 distinct CDR3 sequences, 50% to 65% of which appear only once. The sequencing input was blood. The receptor source for this set is an elderly man in good health.

The sample holds a few counts of this clonotype. The rearrangement uses TRBV12-3 or TRBV12-4 and TRBJ2-4; TRBD1 matches at 8 bases. The CDR3 has 13 amino acids. The V gene end was trimmed by 3 bases and the J gene end by 7 bases; junction bases not matched to a gene: 2. In DNA form, the CDR3 reads TGTGCCAGCAGTTTCGCAGGGGGCAACATTCAGTACTTC. It codes for CASSFAGGNIQYF.

CDR3 amino acids: CATSIGLAGADTQYF. CDR3 DNA sequence: TGTGCCACCAGCATAGGTCTAGCGGGTGCAGATACGCAGTATTTT. The genes are TRBV15 and TRBJ2-3; TRBD2 aligns across 8 bases. Germline CDR1 LNHNV, CDR2 YYDKDF (reference sequence). This CDR3 comprises 15 residues. V was pared by 4 bases and J by 4 bases, with 7 bases of the junction left unmatched.

The chain is built from TRBV20-1 and TRBJ2-1; D is unresolved. Between the trimmed V and J ends, which lost 6 bases and 5 bases, there was a span of 17 bases. From germline, CDR1 is DFQATT and CDR2 SNEGSKA (reference sequence). CDR3 length equals 14 residues. The CDR3 here is CSAKMNRANNEQFF. CDR3 nucleotide sequence: TGCAGTGCCAAAATGAACCGGGCGAACAATGAGCAGTTCTTC.

The gene calls are TRBV5-1 and TRBJ2-7, with TRBD1 identical over 10 bases. The CDR3 length is 15 residues. After removal of 3 bases from V and 5 bases from J, the junction contained 8 bases not matched to a gene. Germline CDR1 is SGHRS and CDR2 is YFSETQ. CDR3 loop: CASSSWTGGFDEQYF. The CDR3 bases are TGCGCCAGCAGCTCCTGGACAGGGGGGTTTGACGAGCAGTACTTC.

This sequence joins TRBV20-1 and TRBJ2-7, with D unresolved. This CDR3 is built from 14 residues. Between the trimmed V and J ends, which lost 3 bases and 0 bases, there was a span of 12 bases. Germline V lookup: CDR1 DFQATT, CDR2 SNEGSKA (reference sequence). CDR3 loop: CSASDPLSSYEQYF. The CDR3 coding sequence is TGCAGTGCTAGTGATCCCTTGAGCTCCTACGAGCAGTACTTC.

This chain uses TRBV6-1 with TRBJ1-2, with D maybe TRBD1 (5 bases). The ends were cut back, 7 bases at V and 0 bases at J, with 15 bases in the middle. The germline CDR1 and CDR2 sequences are MNHNS and SASEGT. The CDR3 is 15 residues long. The CDR3 DNA reads as TGTGCCAGCACCCCGGCGGGGCTAGCTAACTATGGCTACACCTTC. It specifies CASTPAGLANYGYTF.

This clonotype is a singleton in its sample. One junction end disagrees with the germline gene, perhaps due to a read error. The chain recombines TRBV6-5 with TRBJ2-7; TRBD2 aligns across 7 bases. This CDR3 is 18 amino acids long. Germline CDR1 is MNHEY and CDR2 is SVGAGI. The CDR3 nucleotides read TGTGCCAGCAGTTACTCTGCAGCGGGATATTCCGCGTCCTGCGAGCAGTACTTC. This encodes CASSYSAAGYSASCEQYF.

This clonotype appeared a few times. The chain links TRBV20-1 to TRBJ2-5, with 7 bases that match TRBD1. Germline CDR1 DFQATT, CDR2 SNEGSKA (reference sequence). CDR3 size: 14 residues. Trimming cost V 0 bases and J 4 bases; bases outside gene matches: 5. The CDR3 is CSAREGTGVETQYF. The CDR3, as DNA: TGCAGTGCTAGAGAGGGAACAGGGGTAGAGACCCAGTACTTC.

This clonotype was observed once. The chain recombines TRBV10-3 with TRBJ2-7, with D possibly matching TRBD1 (6 bases). The CDR3 sequence is 15 residues long. Germline loops: CDR1 ENHRY, CDR2 SYGVKD. Trimming left V 8 bases short and J 1 base short, with 18 bases between. CDR3 sequence: CAIGGTGTPSYEQYF. CDR3 DNA sequence: TGTGCCATCGGGGGAACCGGGACACCTTCCTACGAGCAGTACTTC.

This clonotype was found a few times. The V call is TRBV12-3 or TRBV12-4, the J call TRBJ2-1; 9 bases line up with TRBD1. Germline trimming cut 6 bases from V and 7 bases from J; bases unmatched to any gene: 10. The CDR3 has 15 amino acids. CDR3 sequence reads: CASRAGTGSLNEQFF. The CDR3 nucleotides are TGTGCCAGCAGGGCCGGGACAGGGTCTCTTAATGAGCAGTTCTTC.

This clonotype was recorded a few times. In DNA, the CDR3 is TGTGCCAGCAGTTTGATTAAAGGGGGACTCAGCACAGATACGCAGTATTTT. Translation: CASSLIKGGLSTDTQYF. The chain combines TRBV28 with TRBJ2-3; D is possibly TRBD1 or TRBD2 (6 bases each). The CDR3 is 17 amino acids. CDR1 is MDHEN, CDR2 SYDVKM, per germline. The V end was cut by 3 bases, the J end by 0 bases, with 16 bases between.

The rearrangement uses TRBV20-1 and TRBJ2-6, with TRBD2 as a possible D gene (6 bases). CDR3 length: 17 residues. V was clipped by 0 bases and J by 2 bases, with 14 bases between them. Germline lookup yields CDR1 DFQATT and CDR2 SNEGSKA (reference sequence). Written as DNA, the CDR3 is TGCAGTGCTAGAGATCGGGGCAGGGAGGCTGGGGCCAACGTCCTGACTTTC. Amino acids: CSARDRGREAGANVLTF.

This clonotype was seen only a few times. The chain employs TRBV7-2 and TRBJ2-5; the D is unclear. The V gene lost 5 bases and the J gene lost 7 bases, with 14 bases spanning the gap. Germline-derived CDR1 and CDR2 are SGHTA and FQGNSA. This CDR3 is built from 13 residues. CDR3 bases: TGTGCCAGCAGCCCGTCATGGGTCGGGACCCAGTACTTC. It yields the protein CASSPSWVGTQYF. The entire variable domain, with the rest obtained from reference TRBV7-2 and TRBJ2-5, is as follows: GAGVSQSPSNKVTEKGKDVELRCDPISGHTALYWYRQSLGQGLEFLIYFQGNSAPDKSGLPSDRFSAERTGGSVSTLTIQRTQQEDSAVYLCASSPSWVGTQYFGPGTRLLVL.

The chain employs TRBV7-9 and TRBJ1-4; TRBD1 agrees at 9 bases. V trimming: 5 bases; J trimming: 0 bases; junction bases outside the gene matches: 10. The CDR3 sequence is 18 residues long. Germline CDR1 SEHNR, CDR2 FQNEAQ (reference sequence). The CDR3 reads CASSRRTGDTPTNEKLFF. The CDR3, as DNA: TGTGCCAGCAGCCGCCGGACAGGGGACACCCCAACTAATGAAAAACTGTTTTTT.

This clonotype occurred a few times. V is TRBV7-2 and J is TRBJ2-1, with D maybe TRBD2 (6 bases). The CDR3 covers 15 residues. Germline values: CDR1 SGHTA, CDR2 FQGNSA. The ends were cut back, 5 bases at V and 0 bases at J, with 11 bases in the middle. The CDR3 sequence: CASSPPGVSYNEQFF. The CDR3 nucleotides read TGTGCCAGCAGCCCCCCGGGAGTCTCCTACAATGAGCAGTTCTTC.

The genes are TRBV27 and TRBJ1-5, with D possibly being TRBD1 (5 bases). Germline V gives CDR1 MNHEY, CDR2 SMNVEV (reference sequence). Trimming pared 3 bases from V and 6 bases from J, leaving 15 bases between. The CDR3 length is 15 residues. CDR3 protein: CASSFWGRGGQPQHF. The CDR3 nucleotides read TGTGCCAGCAGTTTTTGGGGACGGGGAGGTCAGCCCCAGCATTTT.

This clonotype was picked up a small number of times. This chain links TRBV29-1 with TRBJ2-7; D is unclear. From germline, CDR1 is SQVTM and CDR2 ANQGSEA. This CDR3 spans 11 amino acids. Trimming shortened V by 1 base and J by 2 bases, and 3 bases separated the two germline ends. The CDR3 region is CSVEVAYEQYF. The CDR3 coding sequence is TGCAGCGTTGAAGTGGCCTACGAGCAGTACTTC.

The CDR3 loop reads CASSRRPTGKETQYF. As DNA, the CDR3 is TGTGCCAGCAGCCGGAGACCGACAGGGAAAGAGACCCAGTACTTC. The chain joins TRBV7-8 to TRBJ2-5; 7 nucleotides agree with TRBD1. CDR1 SGHVS and CDR2 FQNEAQ come from the germline V gene. The V and J ends lost 5 bases and 3 bases, in that order; junction bases with no gene match: 9. This CDR3 is 15 amino acids long.